The rows below give T cell receptor beta chains drawn from one sample of a study of blood T cells in healthy people across ages. TCRdb re-analysed the 5' RACE reads in MiXCR, keeping a single row per CDR3 protein. The table lists 800,000 to 950,000 distinct CDR3 sequences, approximately 32% of them singletons, with 9.5% to 13% in the top ten. These data were also reused for a study on T cells of mothers and their children.

Sequencing was performed on blood. The receptor set was obtained from a woman aged 40 to 55 in good health. CDR3s include the opening cysteine and the closing phenylalanine or tryptophan. Fields, in order: V gene, J gene, CDR3 protein.

v_gene: TRBV20-1
j_gene: TRBJ2-7
CDR3aa: CSARAEVRSYEQYF

v_gene: TRBV7-2
j_gene: TRBJ2-1
CDR3aa: CASSLGQGARGEQFF

v_gene: TRBV12-3/TRBV12-4
j_gene: TRBJ2-1
CDR3aa: CASRPTSGGPNNEQFF

v_gene: TRBV12-3/TRBV12-4
j_gene: TRBJ2-4
CDR3aa: CASTTAKNIQYF

v_gene: TRBV5-6
j_gene: TRBJ2-3
CDR3aa: CASSLVPGSTDTQYF

v_gene: TRBV5-6
j_gene: TRBJ2-3
CDR3aa: CASSLGPTSGGALGYF

v_gene: TRBV20-1
j_gene: TRBJ1-2
CDR3aa: CSAVDRLNYGYTF

v_gene: TRBV7-2
j_gene: TRBJ2-5
CDR3aa: CASSSGTLKETQYF

v_gene: TRBV7-9
j_gene: TRBJ1-2
CDR3aa: CASSGRRTLGDYGYTF

v_gene: TRBV10-3
j_gene: TRBJ1-1
CDR3aa: CATSTGMNTEAFF

v_gene: TRBV6-5
j_gene: TRBJ1-1
CDR3aa: CASSYYPEGGTEAFF

v_gene: TRBV4-3
j_gene: TRBJ1-4
CDR3aa: CASSFEAEKLFF

v_gene: TRBV7-3
j_gene: TRBJ2-3
CDR3aa: CASSLRTEDTQYF

v_gene: TRBV20-1
j_gene: TRBJ2-7
CDR3aa: CSAQVRGYYEQYF

v_gene: TRBV7-9
j_gene: TRBJ2-5
CDR3aa: CASSLGVGGGEETQYF

v_gene: TRBV27
j_gene: TRBJ1-5
CDR3aa: CASSFGTGANQPQHF

v_gene: TRBV7-2
j_gene: TRBJ1-5
CDR3aa: CASSRAPGSSNQPQHF

v_gene: TRBV29-1
j_gene: TRBJ1-2
CDR3aa: CSAYQVGYTF

v_gene: TRBV27
j_gene: TRBJ1-2
CDR3aa: CASRRYRDRSIINYGYTF

v_gene: TRBV7-3
j_gene: TRBJ1-2
CDR3aa: CASSYLQGGGYTF

v_gene: TRBV2
j_gene: TRBJ1-4
CDR3aa: CASRRTGGYDEKLFF

v_gene: TRBV28
j_gene: TRBJ2-7
CDR3aa: CASSSPGSSYEQYF

v_gene: TRBV5-1
j_gene: TRBJ2-7
CDR3aa: CASRDPGDSTYEQYF

v_gene: TRBV7-2
j_gene: TRBJ2-7
CDR3aa: CASSSRRGSEQYF

v_gene: TRBV29-1
j_gene: TRBJ1-4
CDR3aa: CSVEEELGGEKLFF

v_gene: TRBV10-3
j_gene: TRBJ1-4
CDR3aa: CAISESQSANEKLFF

v_gene: TRBV6-1
j_gene: TRBJ1-6
CDR3aa: CASRGRGQGARNSPLHF

v_gene: TRBV14
j_gene: TRBJ2-5
CDR3aa: CASSQIAGGTPQETQYF

v_gene: TRBV20-1
j_gene: TRBJ1-1
CDR3aa: CSARKQITTEAFF

v_gene: TRBV25-1
j_gene: TRBJ2-3
CDR3aa: CASNRGQGARDTQYF

v_gene: TRBV9
j_gene: TRBJ2-1
CDR3aa: CASSATSGGVQFF

v_gene: TRBV7-9
j_gene: TRBJ1-2
CDR3aa: CANSDHRRANYGYTF

v_gene: TRBV5-1
j_gene: TRBJ1-1
CDR3aa: CASSLEGTPGAFF

v_gene: TRBV28
j_gene: TRBJ1-5
CDR3aa: CASRLSGGNQPQHF

v_gene: TRBV3-1
j_gene: TRBJ2-7
CDR3aa: CASSPRLAGNPYEQYF

v_gene: TRBV9
j_gene: TRBJ1-4
CDR3aa: CASSVNTGGTEKLFF

v_gene: TRBV7-2
j_gene: TRBJ2-3
CDR3aa: CASTQGAGGTDTQYF

v_gene: TRBV28
j_gene: TRBJ1-1
CDR3aa: CASSISLNTEAFF

v_gene: TRBV6-5
j_gene: TRBJ1-2
CDR3aa: CASRQQGIEGGYTF

v_gene: TRBV20-1
j_gene: TRBJ1-2
CDR3aa: CSAPTRTGALGYTF

v_gene: TRBV20-1
j_gene: TRBJ2-7
CDR3aa: CSAERGGRYEQYF

v_gene: TRBV10-3
j_gene: TRBJ2-3
CDR3aa: CAISDPRTSGGHTDTQYF

v_gene: TRBV29-1
j_gene: TRBJ1-1
CDR3aa: CSVEQGNTEAFF

v_gene: TRBV28
j_gene: TRBJ1-2
CDR3aa: CASRSGVRSDYTF